The clone carrying this T cell receptor beta chain was seen many times. Antigen: not known. The data were obtained in a study of CD8 T cells in ankylosing spondylitis. Study-wide results and caveats: Within matched ankylosing spondylitis synovial fluid, disease-linked clones were reportedly significantly enriched. Clones linked with disease were CD8+ and fairly uncommon in the peripheral blood. Reactive arthritis synovial fluid and blood previously showed some of these motif variants.

Researchers built TCR beta libraries using quantitative 5'-RACE with molecular barcodes. TCRdb re-derived calls from the 5' RACE reads in MiXCR, one entry per CDR3 protein. This table has 100,000 to 150,000 distinct CDR3 sequences, around 7% appearing once. Per germline, CDR1 DFQATT and CDR2 SNEGSKA (reference sequence). CDR3 length: 13 residues. V was clipped by 5 bases and J by 2 bases; unmatched bases: 5. The clonotype comes from a male donor with ankylosing spondylitis or in good health (not recorded which). Source material: blood, either unsorted or a sorted T cell fraction (not recorded which). This chain joins TRBV20-1 and TRBJ2-7; 8 bases agree with TRBD1. The CDR3 loop is CSACRTGTYEQYF. Here the CDR3 DNA reads TGCAGTGCTTGTAGGACAGGGACCTACGAGCAGTACTTC.